A single sample is the source of the 5 T cell receptor beta chains below, sequenced in a study of identical twins. TCRdb reprocessed the 5' RACE reads with MiXCR, giving one entry per CDR3 protein. Here the sample spans 430,000 or so distinct CDR3 sequences, roughly a quarter being singletons. The same data also contributed to another study, on T cells expressing NK-cell markers.

The sample was CD4+ T cells sorted from blood. Every receptor here comes from a young woman in good health.

This clonotype has a handful of counts. CDR3 amino acids: CSFRTGGKYEQYF. For the CDR3, the DNA is TGCAGTTTTCGGACAGGCGGGAAATACGAGCAGTACTTC. The chain recombines TRBV29-1 with TRBJ2-7; D is possibly TRBD1 (7 bases). The germline V gene encodes CDR1 SQVTM and CDR2 ANQGSEA. The CDR3 is made up of 13 amino acids.

This clonotype appeared many times. A read error may account for a junction end that differs from germline. The chain has TRBV5-1 and TRBJ1-1; 7 bases match TRBD1. CDR1 is SGHRS and CDR2 is YFSETQ in the germline V gene. This CDR3 is 14 amino acids long. CDR3 amino acids: CASSLQGTNTEAFF. As DNA, the CDR3 is TGTGCCAGCAGTTTACAGGGGACGAACACTGAAGCTTTCTTT.

The chain carries TRBV20-1 and TRBJ2-1; the D gene is possibly TRBD2 (6 bases). CDR1 and CDR2 (germline): DFQATT, SNEGSKA (reference sequence). Trimming removed 4 bases at V and 6 bases at J, with 10 bases between. This CDR3 has 12 residues. CDR3 amino acids: CSAIRGTNEQFF. The DNA of the CDR3 is TGCAGTGCTATTCGCGGGACCAATGAGCAGTTCTTC.

This clonotype was recorded a few times. The V call is TRBV20-1, the J call TRBJ2-5; D is ambiguous. Germline assignment: CDR1 DFQATT and CDR2 SNEGSKA (reference sequence). The CDR3 runs to 15 residues. V lost 1 base and J 2 bases, leaving 14 bases between the germline ends. CDR3 region: CSARGLLQFQETQYF. Written as DNA, the CDR3 is TGCAGTGCTAGAGGACTTTTGCAATTTCAAGAGACCCAGTACTTC.

This clonotype has just a few counts. The chain couples TRBV27 to TRBJ1-2; D ambiguous. CDR3 length: 13 amino acids. Germline CDR1 and CDR2: MNHEY and SMNVEV (reference sequence). The germline V and J ends were trimmed by 4 bases and 8 bases, with 14 bases remaining between them. CDR3 bases: TGTGCCAGCAGTTCGGGGTCTGGTGGGGGCTACACCTTC. Encoded protein: CASSSGSGGGYTF.